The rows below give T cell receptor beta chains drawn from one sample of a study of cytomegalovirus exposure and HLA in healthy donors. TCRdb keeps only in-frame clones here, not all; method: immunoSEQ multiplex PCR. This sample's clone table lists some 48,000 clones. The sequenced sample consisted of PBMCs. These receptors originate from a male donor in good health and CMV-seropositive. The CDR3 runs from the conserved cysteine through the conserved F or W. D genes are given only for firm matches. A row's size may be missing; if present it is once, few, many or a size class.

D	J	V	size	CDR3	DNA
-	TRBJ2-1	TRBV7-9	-	CASSLARLGRRGSYNEQFF	TGTGCCAGCAGCTTAGCGCGTCTGGGGCGGAGGGGCTCCTACAATGAGCAGTTCTTC
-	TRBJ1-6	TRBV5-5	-	CASSLEAVTWTVNSPLHF	TGTGCCAGCAGCTTGGAGGCTGTCACGTGGACAGTCAATTCACCCCTCCACTTT
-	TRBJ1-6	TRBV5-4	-	CASSLVAGPYNSPLHF	TGTGCCAGCAGCTTGGTGGCGGGGCCCTATAATTCACCCCTCCACTTT
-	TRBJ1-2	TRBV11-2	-	CASSPFDTVYGYTF	TGTGCCAGCAGCCCCTTTGACACCGTTTATGGCTACACCTTC
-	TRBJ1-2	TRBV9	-	CASSASQYDSDSYGYTF	TGTGCCAGCAGCGCCTCACAATACGACTCCGATAGCTATGGCTACACCTTC
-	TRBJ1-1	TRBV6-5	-	CASSYSAGRGTEAFF	TGTGCCAGCAGTTACTCGGCAGGGCGTGGGACTGAAGCTTTCTTT
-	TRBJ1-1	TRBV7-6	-	CASSPGIEAFF	TGTGCCAGCAGCCCCGGGATTGAAGCTTTCTTT
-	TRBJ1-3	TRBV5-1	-	CASSTQGSSGNTIYF	TGCGCCAGCAGCACTCAGGGGTCCTCTGGAAACACCATATATTTT
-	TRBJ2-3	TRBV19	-	CASSQGGPGTDTQYF	TGTGCCAGTAGTCAAGGGGGACCTGGCACAGATACGCAGTATTTT
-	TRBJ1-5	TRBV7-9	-	CASSRAGGNQPQHF	TGTGCCAGCAGCCGGGCCGGGGGCAATCAGCCCCAGCATTTT
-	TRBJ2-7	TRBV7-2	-	CASSLALPPGPYEQYF	TGTGCCAGCAGCTTAGCGCTTCCCCCAGGGCCCTACGAGCAGTACTTC
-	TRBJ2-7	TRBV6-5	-	CASSYSREQYF	TGTGCCAGCAGTTACTCGCGGGAGCAGTACTTC
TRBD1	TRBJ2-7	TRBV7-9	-	CASSLVGQTEHLEQYF	TGTGCCAGCAGCTTAGTGGGACAGACTGAGCATCTCGAGCAGTACTTC
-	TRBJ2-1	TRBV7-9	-	CASSSRLKRKDEQLF	TGTGCCAGCAGCTCTCGACTAAAAAGAAAGGATGAGCAACTCTTC
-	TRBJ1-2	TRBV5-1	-	CASSRDSSNYGYTF	TGCGCCAGCAGCCGGGACTCATCTAACTATGGCTACACCTTC
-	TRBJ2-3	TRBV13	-	CASSLGKPDTQYF	TGTGCCAGCAGCTTAGGCAAGCCAGATACGCAGTATTTT
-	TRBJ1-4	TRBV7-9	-	CASNSGDEKLFF	TGTGCCAGCAACAGCGGCGATGAAAAACTGTTTTTT
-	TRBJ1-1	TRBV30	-	CAWNLQGIREAFF	TGTGCCTGGAATTTGCAGGGGATTCGGGAAGCTTTCTTT
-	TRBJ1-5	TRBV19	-	CASSIAGRAHQPQHF	TGTGCCAGTAGTATAGCAGGCAGGGCACATCAGCCCCAGCATTTT
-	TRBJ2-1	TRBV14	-	CASSPDFSYNEQFF	TGTGCCAGCAGCCCGGACTTCTCCTACAATGAGCAGTTCTTC
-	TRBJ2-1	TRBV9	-	CASSLRNEQFF	TGTGCCAGCAGCCTTCGGAATGAGCAGTTCTTC
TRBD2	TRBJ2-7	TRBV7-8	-	CASSLAGRGGSSYEQYF	TGTGCCAGCAGCTTAGCGGGGCGGGGGGGCTCCTCCTACGAGCAGTACTTC
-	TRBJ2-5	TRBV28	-	CASIRGLEETQYF	TGTGCCAGCATAAGGGGATTAGAAGAGACCCAGTACTTC
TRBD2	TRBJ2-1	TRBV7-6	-	CASSQSGGYSYNEQFF	TGTGCCAGCAGCCAAAGCGGGGGTTACTCCTACAATGAGCAGTTCTTC
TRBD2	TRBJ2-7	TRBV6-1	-	CASSGGGTYEQYF	TGTGCCAGCAGTGGCGGGGGAACCTACGAGCAGTACTTC
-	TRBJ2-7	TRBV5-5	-	CASSPASSYEQYF	TGTGCCAGCAGCCCAGCGTCCAGCTACGAGCAGTACTTC
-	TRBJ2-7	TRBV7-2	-	CASSLDGSGGYEQYF	TGTGCCAGCAGCTTAGACGGGAGTGGGGGATACGAGCAGTACTTC
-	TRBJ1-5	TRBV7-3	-	CASSSSPTGYGQPQHF	TGTGCCAGCAGCTCCTCTCCTACAGGGTATGGTCAGCCCCAGCATTTT
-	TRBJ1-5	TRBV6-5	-	CASSYGQGQPQHF	TGTGCCAGCAGTTACGGACAAGGACAGCCCCAGCATTTT
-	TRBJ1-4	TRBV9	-	CASSPGSMGGFDEKLFF	TGTGCCAGCAGCCCCGGTTCCATGGGGGGATTTGATGAAAAACTGTTTTTT
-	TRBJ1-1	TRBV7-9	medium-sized	CASSLVVGEDTEAFF	TGTGCCAGCAGCTTAGTGGTGGGTGAGGACACTGAAGCTTTCTTT
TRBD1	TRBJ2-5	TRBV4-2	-	CASSQGAGGAVGETQYF	TGTGCCAGCAGCCAAGGGGCAGGGGGCGCAGTAGGGGAGACCCAGTACTTC
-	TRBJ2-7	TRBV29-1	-	CSARESDEQYF	TGCAGCGCTCGGGAGAGCGACGAGCAGTACTTC
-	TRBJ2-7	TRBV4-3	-	CASSQESPGGLYEQYF	TGCGCCAGCAGCCAAGAAAGTCCGGGGGGCCTCTACGAGCAGTACTTC
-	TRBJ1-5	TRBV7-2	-	CASSSRQGNQPQHF	TGTGCCAGCAGCTCTCGACAGGGCAATCAGCCCCAGCATTTT
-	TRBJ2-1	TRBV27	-	CATFNRVSSYNEQFF	TGTGCCACCTTCAACAGGGTAAGCTCCTACAATGAGCAGTTCTTC
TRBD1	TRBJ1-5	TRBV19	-	CASSIDYGQALEPQHF	TGTGCCAGTAGTATAGATTACGGACAGGCTTTGGAGCCCCAGCATTTT
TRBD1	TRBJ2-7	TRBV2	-	CASSRQGSYEQYF	TGTGCCAGCAGTCGACAGGGTTCCTACGAGCAGTACTTC
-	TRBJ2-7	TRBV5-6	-	CASSLEMGDYEQYF	TGTGCCAGCAGCTTGGAAATGGGAGACTACGAGCAGTACTTC
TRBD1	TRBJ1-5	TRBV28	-	CASTVGDRGQPQHF	TGTGCCAGCACCGTGGGGGACAGGGGTCAGCCCCAGCATTTT
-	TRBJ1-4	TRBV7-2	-	CASSLEPHEKLFF	TGTGCCAGCAGCTTAGAGCCACATGAAAAACTGTTTTTT
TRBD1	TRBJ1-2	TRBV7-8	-	CASSLASGTGINGYTF	TGTGCCAGCAGCTTAGCATCAGGGACAGGGATCAATGGCTACACCTTC
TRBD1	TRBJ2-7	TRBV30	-	CAGTGTGGYEQYF	TGTGCCGGGACTGGGACAGGGGGCTACGAGCAGTACTTC
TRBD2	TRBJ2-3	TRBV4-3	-	CASSQTASGGADTQYF	TGCGCCAGCAGCCAGACGGCTAGCGGGGGGGCAGATACGCAGTATTTT
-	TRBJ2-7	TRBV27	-	CASSLVAPHSYEQYF	TGTGCCAGCAGTTTGGTGGCCCCCCACTCCTACGAGCAGTACTTC
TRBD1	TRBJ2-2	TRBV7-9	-	CASRLTGGNTGELFF	TGTGCCAGCAGACTGACAGGGGGCAACACCGGGGAGCTGTTTTTT
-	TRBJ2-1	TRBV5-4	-	CASRATASSYNEQFF	TGTGCCAGCAGAGCGACAGCTTCCTCCTACAATGAGCAGTTCTTC
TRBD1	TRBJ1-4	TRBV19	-	CASKGGPTNEKLFF	TGTGCCAGTAAAGGGGGCCCAACTAATGAAAAACTGTTTTTT
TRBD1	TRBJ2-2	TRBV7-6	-	CASSQTGEHGELFF	TGTGCCAGCAGCCAGACAGGGGAGCACGGGGAGCTGTTTTTT
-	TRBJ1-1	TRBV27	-	CASSPGENTEAFF	TGTGCCAGCAGTCCAGGGGAGAACACTGAAGCTTTCTTT
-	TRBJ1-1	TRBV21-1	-	CASSKADRNKNTEAFF	TGTGCCAGCAGCAAAGCGGACAGGAATAAGAACACTGAAGCTTTCTTT
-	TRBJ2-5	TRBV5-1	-	CASRRSRGFQETQYF	TGCGCCAGCAGGCGTAGCAGGGGATTCCAAGAGACCCAGTACTTC
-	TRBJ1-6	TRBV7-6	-	CASSTTASPLHF	TGTGCCAGCAGCACGACAGCTTCACCCCTCCACTTT
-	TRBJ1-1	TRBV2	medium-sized	CASRVTLIDTEAFF	TGTGCCAGCAGGGTCACCTTAATAGACACTGAAGCTTTCTTT
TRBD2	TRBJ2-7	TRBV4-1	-	CASSPTLAGGPTQYEQYF	TGCGCCAGCAGCCCAACCCTAGCGGGGGGCCCAACCCAGTACGAGCAGTACTTC